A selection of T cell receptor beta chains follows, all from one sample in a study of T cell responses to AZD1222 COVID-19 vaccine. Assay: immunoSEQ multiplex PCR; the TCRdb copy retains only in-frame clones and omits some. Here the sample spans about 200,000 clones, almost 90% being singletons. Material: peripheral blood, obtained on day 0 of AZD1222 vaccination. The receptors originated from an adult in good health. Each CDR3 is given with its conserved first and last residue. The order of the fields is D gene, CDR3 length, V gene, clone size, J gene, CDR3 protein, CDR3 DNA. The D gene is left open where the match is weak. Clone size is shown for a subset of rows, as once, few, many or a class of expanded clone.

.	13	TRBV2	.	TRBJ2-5	CASSESQQETQYF	TGTGCCAGCAGTGAAAGTCAGCAGGAGACCCAGTACTTC
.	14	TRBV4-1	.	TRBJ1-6	CASSPLGTKGPLHF	TGCGCCAGCAGTCCCCTCGGGACGAAGGGCCCCCTCCACTTT
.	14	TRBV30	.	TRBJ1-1	CAWSVPEKNTEAFF	TGTGCCTGGAGTGTTCCGGAGAAGAACACTGAAGCTTTCTTT
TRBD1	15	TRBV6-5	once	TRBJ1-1	CASTQLPGQGTEAFF	TGTGCCAGCACTCAACTTCCGGGACAGGGCACTGAAGCTTTCTTT
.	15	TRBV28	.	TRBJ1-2	CASNIYRDVGYGYTF	TGTGCCAGCAACATATACAGGGATGTGGGCTATGGCTACACCTTC
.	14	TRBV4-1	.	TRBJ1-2	CASSQDLSNGGYTF	TGCGCCAGCAGCCAAGATCTCAGCAATGGGGGCTACACCTTC
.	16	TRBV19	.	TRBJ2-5	CASSPQKGAYQETQYF	TGTGCCAGTAGTCCCCAGAAAGGGGCGTACCAAGAGACCCAGTACTTC
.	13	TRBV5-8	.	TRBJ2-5	CASSLGPGVDQYF	TGTGCCAGCAGCTTAGGACCGGGGGTGGACCAGTACTTC
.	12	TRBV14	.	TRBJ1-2	CASSQEIGGYTF	TGTGCCAGCAGCCAAGAGATTGGGGGCTACACCTTC
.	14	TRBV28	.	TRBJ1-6	CASSPPGGSSPLHF	TGTGCCAGCAGTCCCCCCGGTGGGTCCTCACCCCTCCACTTT
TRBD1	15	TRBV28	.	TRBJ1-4	CASSPNRGRGEKLFF	TGTGCCAGCAGTCCCAACAGGGGGCGTGGGGAAAAACTGTTTTTT